The 9 T cell receptor beta chains in this list originate from one sample, sequenced in a study of shared clonotypes between healthy human individuals. Here immunoSEQ multiplex PCR was the method, and the copy in TCRdb shows in-frame clones only, minus some. The data show some 630,000 clones, 60% to 80% seen once. Source material: memory CD4+ T cells sorted from blood. As for subset: CD45RA-negative fraction. These receptors originate from a woman aged 25 to 39 in good health.

The genes are TRBV6-1 and TRBJ1-5; D is uncertain. Germline assignment: CDR1 MNHNS and CDR2 SASEGT. V was trimmed by 4 bases and J by 7 bases, leaving 5 bases between them. CDR3 length: 11 residues. The CDR3 nucleotides are TGTGCCAGCAGTGGGGGACAGCCCCAGCATTTT. This gives the protein CASSGGQPQHF.

The chain employs TRBV7-2 and TRBJ2-1; D not certain. The CDR3 extends over 15 amino acids. The V gene lost 1 base and the J gene lost 2 bases, with 9 bases spanning the gap. Germline values: CDR1 SGHTA, CDR2 FQGNSA. The CDR3 protein is CASSLVALTYNEQFF. The CDR3, as DNA: TGTGCCAGCAGCTTAGTGGCTTTAACCTACAATGAGCAGTTCTTC.

The chain joins TRBV18 to TRBJ1-2, with no clear D. This CDR3 has 16 amino acids. The germline V gene has CDR1 KGHSH and CDR2 LQKENI. The V gene lost 3 bases and the J gene lost 2 bases, with 16 bases spanning the gap. The CDR3 DNA reads as TGTGCCAGCTCACCTGCAACAGAGACCGTCAACTATGGCTACACCTTC. This sequence encodes CASSPATETVNYGYTF.

The rearrangement links TRBV10-3 to TRBJ2-7; 11 bases agree with TRBD2. CDR3 length equals 15 residues. CDR1 and CDR2 (germline): ENHRY, SYGVKD. Trimming at V came to 6 bases and at J to 2 bases, leaving 6 bases not matched to a gene. DNA of the CDR3: TGTGCCATCAGCCCCGGGACTAGCGGTACCTACGAGCAGTACTTC. This encodes CAISPGTSGTYEQYF.

V is TRBV7-2 and J is TRBJ2-7; the D gene is possibly TRBD2 (5 bases). The CDR3 loop spans 14 amino acids. Deletions cut 3 bases from V and 4 bases from J, with 13 bases between. The germline V gene has CDR1 SGHTA and CDR2 FQGNSA. CDR3 protein: CASSFGLSGYEQYF. For the CDR3, the DNA is TGTGCCAGCAGCTTCGGACTCTCGGGGTACGAGCAGTACTTC.

Concerning this clone: This same CDR3 is encoded by further DNA sequences in the sample. The chain employs TRBV6-6 and TRBJ1-4; D is undetermined. This CDR3 has 14 amino acids. The V end lost 3 bases, the J end lost 2 bases, and 7 bases lay between the germline ends. Germline V gives CDR1 MNHNY, CDR2 SVGAGI (reference sequence). In nucleotides, the CDR3 is TGTGCCAGCAGTTATGGGGATACTAATGAAAAACTGTTTTTT. This codes for CASSYGDTNEKLFF.

V and J are TRBV2 and TRBJ2-1, with D hard to call. The V end was cut by 2 bases, the J end by 5 bases, with 13 bases between. The CDR3 contains 15 residues. Germline V gene data show CDR1 as SNHLY and CDR2 as FYNNEI. The CDR3 region is CASSERARKHNEQFF. In DNA, the CDR3 is TGTGCCAGCAGTGAAAGGGCTAGGAAGCACAATGAGCAGTTCTTC. Full variable domain (remainder filled in from reference TRBV2 and TRBJ2-1): EPEVTQTPSHQVTQMGQEVILRCVPISNHLYFYWYRQILGQKVEFLVSFYNNEISEKSEIFDDQFSVERPDGSNFTLKIRSTKLEDSAMYFCASSERARKHNEQFFGPGTRLTVL.

The J gene is TRBJ1-5, the V gene TRBV19; the D gene is possibly TRBD1 (5 bases). Per germline, CDR1 LNHDA and CDR2 SQIVND (reference sequence). There are 14 residues in the CDR3. V lost 0 bases, J lost 5 bases, and 8 bases lay in between. CDR3 DNA: TGTGCCAGTAGTATAGAGGGGGTTGATCAGCCCCAGCATTTT. This gives the protein CASSIEGVDQPQHF.

For this clone: This likely reflects a read error, since a far larger clone is one base away. This chain links TRBV27 with TRBJ1-4, with a tentative D call TRBD1 (6 bases). The germline CDR1 and CDR2 sequences are MNHEY and SMNVEV (reference sequence). The CDR3 length is 12 residues. The CDR3 bases are TGTGTCAGCTCCCCGGACAGCGAAAAACTGTTTTTT. This encodes CVSSPDSEKLFF. The whole variable domain, remainder taken from reference TRBV27 and TRBJ1-4, is EAQVTQNPRYLITVTGKKLTVTCSQNMNHEYMSWYRQDPGLGLRQIYYSMNVEVTDKGDVPEGYKVSRKEKRNFPLILESPSPNQTSLYFCVSSPDSEKLFFGSGTQLSVL.